Below, 22 T cell receptor beta chains from the same sample are listed, as sequenced in a study of early stage breast cancer tumors. Data came from immunoSEQ multiplex PCR; TCRdb stores just in-frame clones and leaves some out. Seen here are some 20,000 clones, around 80% observed once, and the top ten hold 1.8%. Sequenced sample: blood. The receptors stem from a person aged 65 to 85 with breast cancer.

V gene TRBV2 combines with J gene TRBJ2-7; D possibly corresponds to TRBD2 (6 bases). Trimming stripped 8 bases from V and 2 bases from J, with 19 bases between. There are 15 residues in the CDR3. Germline values: CDR1 SNHLY, CDR2 FYNNEI. The CDR3 region has the DNA TGTGCCAGCTCAGTGCTTCCGGGGGTAACCTACGAGCAGTACTTC. It yields the protein CASSVLPGVTYEQYF. Full variable domain (remainder filled in from reference TRBV2 and TRBJ2-7): EPEVTQTPSHQVTQMGQEVILRCVPISNHLYFYWYRQILGQKVEFLVSFYNNEISEKSEIFDDQFSVERPDGSNFTLKIRSTKLEDSAMYFCASSVLPGVTYEQYFGPGTRLTVT.

The V call is TRBV6-5, the J call TRBJ1-1; TRBD1 agrees at 10 bases. With V trimmed by 6 bases and J by 7 bases, 11 bases remained unmatched. The CDR3 loop spans 15 amino acids. The germline CDR1 and CDR2 sequences are MNHEY and SVGAGI. CDR3 nucleotide sequence: TGTGCCAGCAGCCAACAGGGGACAGGGGATTTTGAAGCTTTCTTT. Translation: CASSQQGTGDFEAFF.

The chain joins TRBV19 to TRBJ1-4, with TRBD1 matching 7 bases. Germline V CDR1 and CDR2: LNHDA, SQIVND (reference sequence). V lost 1 base to trimming and J lost 7 bases; unmatched junction nucleotides: 9. This CDR3 is built from 16 residues. CDR3 sequence (DNA): TGTGCCAGTAGTATAGGAGCACAGGGGAGGCGTGAAAAACTGTTTTTT. Translating gives CASSIGAQGRREKLFF. Drawing the rest from reference TRBV19 and TRBJ1-4, the complete variable domain is DGGITQSPKYLFRKEGQNVTLSCEQNLNHDAMYWYRQDPGQGLRLIYYSQIVNDFQKGDIAEGYSVSREKKESFPLTVTSAQKNPTAFYLCASSIGAQGRREKLFFGSGTQLSVL.

J is TRBJ1-1 and V is TRBV5-6; weak D call: TRBD1 (6 bases). Trimming took off 4 bases at V and 6 bases at J, with 13 bases between the two ends. The V gene's germline CDR1 is SGHDT and CDR2 YYEEEE. This CDR3 region has 13 residues. The CDR3 DNA reads as TGTGCCAGCAGCAGGTCAGGGGTTGCTGAAGCTTTCTTT. The encoded protein is CASSRSGVAEAFF.

This chain uses TRBV5-4 with TRBJ2-3, with 8 bases fitting TRBD1. The germline V gene encodes CDR1 SGHNT and CDR2 YYREEE (reference sequence). V gave up 0 bases and J gave up 1 base; unmatched junction bases: 1. The CDR3 consists of 15 residues. The CDR3 region is CASSLAGQGTDTQYF. CDR3 DNA sequence: TGTGCCAGCAGCTTGGCGGGACAGGGCACAGATACGCAGTATTTT.

This clone turned up a few times. V and J are TRBV6-1 and TRBJ1-2, with 7 bases that match TRBD1. The CDR3 is 12 residues long. Unmatched junction bases numbered 1, after V lost 7 bases and J lost 2 bases. Germline CDR1 MNHNS, CDR2 SASEGT. Written as DNA, the CDR3 is TGTGCCAGCATGACAGGGAACTATGGCTACACCTTC. Translated: CASMTGNYGYTF.

The J gene is TRBJ2-1, the V gene TRBV30; a possible D gene is TRBD1 (5 bases). The V end was cut by 1 base, the J end by 0 bases, with 13 bases between. Per germline, CDR1 GTSNPN and CDR2 SVGIG (reference sequence). This CDR3 is built from 16 residues. This chain's CDR3 is CAWSASRASSYNEQFF. The CDR3 nucleotides read TGTGCCTGGAGTGCCAGCAGGGCGAGCTCCTACAATGAGCAGTTCTTC.

The chain joins TRBV18 to TRBJ1-5, with a tentative D call TRBD1 (5 bases). CDR3 length: 15 residues. Per the germline V gene, CDR1 is KGHSH and CDR2 is LQKENI. V was pared by 6 bases and J by 2 bases, with 14 bases between. The CDR3 DNA follows: TGTGCCAGCTCGGAGGGACTGCTAGGCAATCAGCCCCAGCATTTT. This translates into CASSEGLLGNQPQHF.

This chain uses TRBV2 with TRBJ2-5; TRBD2 is a possible D gene (6 bases). The CDR3 totals 15 residues. Germline V gene data show CDR1 as SNHLY and CDR2 as FYNNEI. V gave up 3 bases and J gave up 5 bases, with 16 bases separating them. The CDR3 loop reads CASSDGALAWETQYF. For the CDR3, the DNA is TGTGCCAGCAGTGACGGGGCCCTAGCGTGGGAGACCCAGTACTTC.

This chain's CDR3 is CASSSGSGGVDEQFF. CDR3 nucleotides: TGTGCCAGCAGTTCGGGTAGCGGGGGTGTCGATGAGCAGTTCTTC. The chain has TRBV6-5 and TRBJ2-1; 9 bases are a match to TRBD2. Per the germline V gene, CDR1 is MNHEY and CDR2 is SVGAGI. Trimming removed 4 bases from V and 8 bases from J; junction bases left unmatched: 9. The CDR3 spans 15 residues.

This clone has just one count. The chain carries TRBV2 and TRBJ1-2; TRBD1 agrees at 7 bases. This CDR3 spans 13 amino acids. The V gene end was trimmed by 4 bases and the J gene end by 8 bases; junction bases not matched to a gene: 7. CDR1 and CDR2 from the germline V gene are SNHLY and FYNNEI. The CDR3 DNA reads TGTGCCAGCAGTGCTACAGGGGCGGGGGGCTACACCTTC. Its protein product is CASSATGAGGYTF. The full variable domain, its missing parts supplied by reference TRBV2 and TRBJ1-2, is EPEVTQTPSHQVTQMGQEVILRCVPISNHLYFYWYRQILGQKVEFLVSFYNNEISEKSEIFDDQFSVERPDGSNFTLKIRSTKLEDSAMYFCASSATGAGGYTFGSGTRLTVV.

This clone was recorded only once. V is TRBV9 and J is TRBJ1-1, with D maybe TRBD1 (5 bases). The CDR3 has 16 amino acids. Germline V gene sequence: CDR1 SGDLS, CDR2 YYNGEE. Trimming stripped 5 bases from V and 4 bases from J, with 21 bases between. In nucleotides, the CDR3 is TGTGCCAGCAGTCCGGGACTCGATAGATGGTCCACTGAAGCTTTCTTT. Translating it yields CASSPGLDRWSTEAFF.

The chain uses TRBV6-1 and TRBJ1-5, with 8 bases identical to TRBD1. The CDR3 is 13 residues long. Looked up from germline, CDR1 is MNHNS and CDR2 is SASEGT. Germline trimming cut 7 bases from V and 5 bases from J; bases unmatched to any gene: 4. The CDR3 nucleotides read TGTGCCAGCAACGACAGGGGACATCAGCCCCAGCATTTT. It yields the protein CASNDRGHQPQHF.

J is TRBJ2-7 and V is TRBV27; TRBD1 might be the D (5 bases). Germline-derived CDR1 and CDR2 are MNHEY and SMNVEV (reference sequence). The ends were cut back, 5 bases at V and 3 bases at J, with 8 bases in the middle. The CDR3 runs to 12 residues. CDR3 sequence (DNA): TGTGCCAGCAGTGACAGAGTCTACGAGCAGTACTTC. It translates to CASSDRVYEQYF.

The rearrangement uses TRBV15 and TRBJ2-2, with 10 bases identical to TRBD1. This CDR3 has 15 amino acids. Trimming at V came to 4 bases and at J to 3 bases, leaving 2 bases not matched to a gene. Per germline, CDR1 LNHNV and CDR2 YYDKDF (reference sequence). CDR3 DNA sequence: TGTGCCACCAGCACCGGGACAGGGGACACCGGGGAGCTGTTTTTT. Its translation: CATSTGTGDTGELFF.

V and J are TRBV10-3 and TRBJ2-1; TRBD2 agrees at 8 bases. CDR1 is ENHRY and CDR2 is SYGVKD in the germline V gene. This CDR3 region has 13 residues. Trimming cost V 8 bases and J 0 bases; bases outside gene matches: 0. The CDR3 region has the DNA TGTGCCATCGCGGGGGGCTCCTACAATGAGCAGTTCTTC. Translated: CAIAGGSYNEQFF.

The chain employs TRBV19 and TRBJ2-7, with 9 nucleotides matching TRBD2. The trim removed 7 bases at V and 0 bases at J, leaving 1 base unmatched. The germline V gene has CDR1 LNHDA and CDR2 SQIVND (reference sequence). This CDR3 comprises 13 residues. The CDR3: CASKAGGSYEQYF. CDR3 DNA: TGTGCCAGTAAAGCGGGGGGCTCCTACGAGCAGTACTTC.

A single count supports this clone. The chain recombines TRBV19 with TRBJ2-5, with 9 nucleotides matching TRBD1. Trimming at V came to 3 bases and at J to 4 bases, leaving 12 bases not matched to a gene. This CDR3 spans 17 amino acids. The germline V gene has CDR1 LNHDA and CDR2 SQIVND (reference sequence). The CDR3 coding sequence is TGTGCCAGTAGTATGGTTTCCGGGACAGGGAGGAGAGAGACCCAGTACTTC. Amino acids: CASSMVSGTGRRETQYF.

The chain is built from TRBV19 and TRBJ1-1, with TRBD1 as a possible D gene (5 bases). The germline gives CDR1 LNHDA, CDR2 SQIVND (reference sequence). The CDR3 extends over 19 amino acids. Deletions cut 5 bases from V and 1 base from J, with 26 bases between. CDR3 sequence: CASSPPLLVQETRNTEAFF. The CDR3 nucleotides are TGTGCCAGTAGTCCACCCCTCCTCGTACAGGAGACTAGGAACACTGAAGCTTTCTTT. The variable domain in full, with the rest retrieved from reference TRBV19 and TRBJ1-1, is DGGITQSPKYLFRKEGQNVTLSCEQNLNHDAMYWYRQDPGQGLRLIYYSQIVNDFQKGDIAEGYSVSREKKESFPLTVTSAQKNPTAFYLCASSPPLLVQETRNTEAFFGQGTRLTVV.

V usage is TRBV28 and J usage is TRBJ2-1; tentatively, D is TRBD1 (6 bases). CDR3 length equals 13 residues. In germline, CDR1 is MDHEN, CDR2 SYDVKM. The V end lost 7 bases, the J end lost 4 bases, and 11 bases lay between the germline ends. The CDR3 region is CASIDRFYNEQFF. The DNA for the CDR3 is TGTGCCAGCATTGACAGGTTTTACAATGAGCAGTTCTTC.

V usage is TRBV28 and J usage is TRBJ2-2; 8 bases are a match to TRBD1. Per germline, CDR1 MDHEN and CDR2 SYDVKM. Losses at the gene ends were 5 bases for V and 4 bases for J; bases not matched to a gene: 15. This CDR3 is built from 18 residues. The CDR3 sequence: CASSPWTGSDRGTGELFF. As DNA, the CDR3 is TGTGCCAGCAGTCCCTGGACAGGGAGCGACAGGGGCACCGGGGAGCTGTTTTTT.

This chain connects TRBV5-6 to TRBJ2-1, with 7 nucleotides matching TRBD1. CDR1 is SGHDT and CDR2 is YYEEEE in the germline V gene. With V trimmed by 4 bases and J by 7 bases, 8 bases remained unmatched. CDR3 length: 14 residues. In nucleotides, the CDR3 is TGTGCCAGCAGCCAAGGGGGCACCGTGAATGAGCAGTTCTTC. Protein sequence: CASSQGGTVNEQFF.